The present TCR beta chain was sequenced within a study of early T cells in non-severe SARS-CoV-2 infection. Overall study context: The study sequenced bulk RNA from unsorted whole blood, with chains unpaired.

Regarding the study as a whole: Missing private and CD4 specificities, VDJdb matching favored anti-spike CD8 responses.

Turning to this clonotype: The antigen remains undetermined.

Unique molecular identifiers tagged individual cDNA molecules. Via MiXCR, TCRdb re-called the 5' RACE reads, giving one row per CDR3 protein. The sample shows 65,000 to 85,000 distinct CDR3 sequences, 15% to 18% of them seen only once. This CDR3 spans 12 amino acids. Germline V gene lookup returns CDR1 KGHDR and CDR2 SFDVKD. The V and J ends lost 4 bases and 2 bases respectively, with 1 base between them. Sequenced input: whole blood. J is TRBJ2-2 and V is TRBV24-1, with unresolved D. This clonotype originated in an adult who was a healthcare worker with PCR-confirmed SARS-CoV-2 infection or an uninfected control (not recorded which). The CDR3 DNA reads TGTGCCACCAGTGAAAACACCGGGGAGCTGTTTTTT. This sequence encodes CATSENTGELFF.